The rows below give T cell receptor beta chains drawn from one sample of a study of blood T cells in healthy people across ages. TCRdb processed the 5' RACE reads anew with MiXCR; each CDR3 protein has one entry. The data show 700,000 to 900,000 distinct CDR3 sequences, roughly 53% seen once. Sequences were obtained from blood. The origin of the receptors is an elderly man in good health. CDR3s include the opening cysteine and the closing phenylalanine or tryptophan. D genes are given only for firm matches. Size values are once, few and many counts, or a class for expanded clones, and some rows have none.

clone size | J gene | V gene | D gene | CDR3 protein | CDR3 DNA
few | TRBJ2-7 | TRBV7-9 | TRBD2 | CASSLQPSGSSYEQYF | TGTGCCAGCAGCTTGCAACCTAGCGGGAGCTCCTACGAGCAGTACTTC
- | TRBJ1-2 | TRBV11-1 | - | CASSLTRGYRGGYTF | TGTGCCAGCAGCTTAACAAGGGGTTACCGCGGTGGCTACACCTTC
- | TRBJ2-1 | TRBV24-1 | - | CATSEATPYNEQFF | TGTGCCACCAGTGAGGCCACCCCATACAATGAGCAGTTCTTC
few | TRBJ2-4 | TRBV5-1 | TRBD1 | CASSPGQGIAKNIQYF | TGCGCCAGCAGCCCCGGACAGGGGATAGCCAAAAACATTCAGTACTTC
- | TRBJ1-4 | TRBV29-1 | - | CSVGPSSGEKLFF | TGCAGCGTTGGCCCGTCGTCGGGTGAAAAACTGTTTTTT
- | TRBJ2-7 | TRBV7-3 | - | CASSLSQGVQYF | TGTGCCAGCAGCTTAAGTCAGGGTGTGCAGTACTTC
few | TRBJ1-6 | TRBV6-5 | - | CASSYAPGGKNSPLHF | TGTGCCAGCAGTTACGCACCTGGGGGAAAAAATTCACCCCTCCACTTT
- | TRBJ1-2 | TRBV25-1 | - | CASSALTGLARGYTF | TGTGCCAGCAGTGCCCTCACGGGCCTGGCGCGGGGCTACACCTTC
- | TRBJ2-4 | TRBV7-2 | TRBD1 | CASSSSGTGVAKNIQYF | TGTGCCAGCAGCTCATCGGGGACAGGGGTTGCCAAAAACATTCAGTACTTC
- | TRBJ1-1 | TRBV18 | - | CASSQYPRGVGNTEAFF | TGTGCCAGCTCACAATACCCACGGGGAGTGGGGAACACTGAAGCTTTCTTT
few | TRBJ2-7 | TRBV29-1 | - | CSVLAVTRTYEQYF | TGCAGCGTTTTGGCCGTGACCCGTACCTACGAGCAGTACTTC
once | TRBJ2-5 | TRBV11-2 | TRBD2 | CASSYPRAGVANEQYF | TGTGCCAGCAGCTACCCGCGAGCGGGAGTAGCGAATGAGCAGTACTTC
few | TRBJ2-2 | TRBV7-9 | - | CASSLARGQLTNTGELFF | TGTGCCAGCAGCTTAGCGCGGGGACAGTTGACGAACACCGGGGAGCTGTTTTTT
many | TRBJ2-1 | TRBV12-3/TRBV12-4 | - | CASSLTSPYNEQFF | TGTGCCAGCAGTTTAACTAGTCCCTACAATGAGCAGTTCTTC
- | TRBJ2-1 | TRBV3-1 | - | CASSQDGRNEQFF | TGTGCCAGCAGCCAAGACGGGCGAAATGAGCAGTTCTTC
few | TRBJ2-5 | TRBV7-3 | - | CASSLLGGQETQYF | TGTGCCAGCAGCTTACTGGGGGGTCAAGAGACCCAGTACTTC
- | TRBJ2-7 | TRBV15 | TRBD2 | CATSRDLAGGAYEQYF | TGTGCCACCAGCAGAGATTTAGCGGGAGGTGCCTACGAGCAGTACTTC
- | TRBJ2-3 | TRBV5-1 | - | CASNGNTDTQYF | TGCGCCAGCAATGGGAATACAGATACGCAGTATTTT
few | TRBJ2-7 | TRBV29-1 | - | CSVGSGQYEQYF | TGCAGCGTTGGGTCAGGGCAATACGAGCAGTACTTC
few | TRBJ2-5 | TRBV7-2 | - | CASSLGRGGTQYF | TGTGCCAGCAGCTTAGGCAGGGGGGGGACCCAGTACTTC
once | TRBJ2-1 | TRBV5-1 | TRBD2 | CASSLATGTTNREQFF | TGCGCCAGCAGCTTGGCGACCGGGACTACCAATAGGGAGCAGTTCTTC
- | TRBJ2-1 | TRBV20-1 | - | CSAIQPGFYNEQFF | TGCAGTGCAATCCAGCCGGGATTCTACAATGAGCAGTTCTTC
many | TRBJ2-7 | TRBV7-8 | - | CASSPAPDEYEQYF | TGTGCCAGCAGCCCCGCCCCGGACGAGTACGAGCAGTACTTC
- | TRBJ2-6 | TRBV5-4 | - | CASSLAGDTGANVLTF | TGTGCCAGCAGCTTGGCCGGGGACACTGGGGCCAACGTCCTGACTTTC
few | TRBJ1-4 | TRBV5-5 | TRBD1 | CASSSYRGTGDEKLFF | TGTGCCAGCAGCTCCTACCGCGGGACAGGAGATGAAAAACTGTTTTTT
few | TRBJ2-7 | TRBV20-1 | TRBD2 | CSPRLADSYEQYF | TGCAGTCCACGACTAGCGGACTCCTACGAGCAGTACTTC
few | TRBJ2-5 | TRBV12-3/TRBV12-4 | - | CASSLRGGDETQYF | TGTGCCAGCAGTTTAAGGGGAGGTGATGAGACCCAGTACTTC
- | TRBJ2-3 | TRBV20-1 | TRBD2 | CSARDKPTWPGGQGDTQYF | TGCAGTGCTAGAGATAAGCCGACTTGGCCGGGAGGCCAGGGAGATACGCAGTATTTT
- | TRBJ2-2 | TRBV7-2 | TRBD2 | CASSFGTSGRHTGELFF | TGTGCCAGCAGCTTTGGGACTAGCGGTAGACACACCGGGGAGCTGTTTTTT
- | TRBJ2-7 | TRBV4-1 | - | CASSQNAYEQYF | TGCGCCAGCAGCCAAAATGCCTACGAGCAGTACTTC
- | TRBJ2-5 | TRBV5-1 | - | CASSSGERDFGTQYF | TGCGCCAGCAGCTCGGGAGAACGTGACTTCGGGACCCAGTACTTC
once | TRBJ1-1 | TRBV5-1 | TRBD1 | CASGTGVPEAFF | TGCGCCAGCGGGACAGGAGTCCCAGAAGCTTTCTTT
few | TRBJ1-2 | TRBV27 | TRBD1 | CASSPTGAYGYTF | TGTGCCAGCAGCCCCACAGGGGCCTATGGCTACACCTTC
- | TRBJ2-1 | TRBV5-1 | TRBD2 | CASSSSGRSHNEQFF | TGCGCCAGCAGCTCTAGCGGGAGGAGCCACAATGAGCAGTTCTTC
- | TRBJ2-1 | TRBV28 | - | CATFRGPYNEQFF | TGTGCCACATTCAGGGGACCTTACAATGAGCAGTTCTTC
- | TRBJ2-1 | TRBV13 | TRBD2 | CASSGVTSGSKSYNEQFF | TGTGCCAGCAGCGGTGTTACTAGCGGGAGTAAATCCTACAATGAGCAGTTCTTC
- | TRBJ1-6 | TRBV9 | TRBD1 | CASSVSATGIESPLHF | TGTGCCAGCAGCGTCTCCGCGACAGGGATAGAATCACCCCTCCACTTT
- | TRBJ2-7 | TRBV13 | - | CASSPRLVSEQYF | TGTGCCAGCAGCCCCCGACTAGTTTCCGAGCAGTACTTC
- | TRBJ1-4 | TRBV20-1 | - | CSARGRPEKLFF | TGCAGTGCTAGGGGACGTCCAGAAAAACTGTTTTTT
- | TRBJ2-7 | TRBV24-1 | TRBD2 | CASAAGEMYNEQYF | TGTGCCTCAGCTGCGGGGGAGATGTACAATGAGCAGTACTTC
few | TRBJ2-7 | TRBV18 | TRBD2 | CASSRLAGSSYNEQYF | TGTGCCAGCTCACGCTTAGCGGGGAGCTCCTACAATGAGCAGTACTTC
few | TRBJ2-1 | TRBV10-3 | TRBD2 | CAISESRTSGRVVPYNEQFF | TGTGCCATCAGTGAGTCGAGAACTAGCGGGAGGGTGGTCCCTTACAATGAGCAGTTCTTC
- | TRBJ2-2 | TRBV12-3/TRBV12-4 | TRBD1 | CASSYRGGTGELFF | TGTGCCAGCAGTTACAGGGGCGGCACCGGGGAGCTGTTTTTT
- | TRBJ2-5 | TRBV20-1 | TRBD2 | CSARVSGGQETQYF | TGCAGTGCTAGAGTGAGCGGGGGACAAGAGACCCAGTACTTC
few | TRBJ1-6 | TRBV6-1 | TRBD1 | CASSTGTAYNSPLHF | TGTGCCAGCAGCACCGGGACAGCCTATAATTCACCCCTCCACTTT
few | TRBJ2-7 | TRBV7-9 | - | CASSLQGREEQYF | TGTGCCAGCAGCTTACAGGGAAGAGAGGAGCAGTACTTC
- | TRBJ1-1 | TRBV12-5 | - | CASGWGRNTEAFF | TGTGCTAGTGGTTGGGGCCGGAACACTGAAGCTTTCTTT
few | TRBJ2-1 | TRBV25-1 | TRBD2 | CASSTGLAGPYNEQFF | TGTGCCAGCTCGACAGGACTAGCCGGCCCCTACAATGAGCAGTTCTTC
few | TRBJ2-7 | TRBV12-3/TRBV12-4 | - | CASSHDYMPEQYF | TGTGCCAGCAGTCATGACTATATGCCCGAGCAGTACTTC